The subject of this entry is one T cell receptor beta chain. The antigen is undetermined. These data are taken from a study of Ad26.COV2.S vaccination and SARS-CoV-2 variants. This CDR3 has 16 amino acids. Germline trimming cut 6 bases from V and 4 bases from J; bases unmatched to any gene: 10. Germline V CDR1 and CDR2: MNHEY, SVGEGT. Treatment specified: 15 to 20 received Ad26.COV2.S at low or high dose, single or two shots; about 5 received placebo; per-sample allocation not given. Collection of the samples took place on day 63 after the first injection of vaccine or placebo. Findings of the study overall: The study found higher spike-specific TCR breadth in vaccine than placebo recipients. Using TCR breadth and depth analyses may have led to underestimated total T cell responses. There was reportedly substantial breadth in spike-specific CD8+ and CD4+ T cell responses after vaccination.

Repertoires were generated with immunoSEQ multiplex PCR, while TCRdb's copy carries only in-frame clones and drops some. There are hundreds of thousands of clones in the sample; approximately 90% occur only once, and more than 10% lies in the top ten. The TCR sequence derives from a person aged 18 to 59 who received the Ad26.COV2.S COVID-19 vaccine or a placebo. Material: peripheral blood, obtained in a trial of Ad26.COV2.S vaccine versus placebo. This chain connects TRBV6-2 or TRBV6-3 to TRBJ2-1; 9 bases agree with TRBD1. The CDR3 bases are TGTGCCAGCAGCCCTCTGGGGACAGGGCTATACAATGAGCAGTTCTTC. It yields the protein CASSPLGTGLYNEQFF.